The source of this TCR beta chain is a study of blood T cell repertoires in COVID-19 (TCRdb year 2020). A note on the overall study: Samples covering the acute and convalescent phases of COVID-19 were provided by collaborators in the United States, Italy and Spain. The material from the prospective study consisted of cDNA or gDNA derived from T cells, B-cell-depleted T cells, or PBMCs. Deeply sampled blood TCRbeta repertoires from subjects exposed to, actively infected with, or recovered from COVID-19 were included in the dataset. The repertoires were made available in a free public database intended to serve as a resource for research on the immune response to SARS-CoV-2. The samples were drawn from the first 160 participants of the ongoing ImmuneRACE study and from 1,254 subjects provided by 6 global collaborators. The sample metadata nearly always contained a de-identified subject ID, COVID-19 status, age in years and sex. Where HLA class I and class II types were available, the types were taken from metadata supplied by the sample provider, not from assay-based typing. Study-level results and caveats: How much clinical and demographic metadata was included differed by source and by participant, and the metadata was provided uncurated.

On this clone: Its antigen is unknown. Base qualities are not recorded, but no much larger clone differs from it by a single base.

Looking up the germline V gene yields CDR1 LGHNA and CDR2 YSLEER. V lost 0 bases and J lost 0 bases; the stretch between them is 11 bases long. Reading from cysteine to phenylalanine, the CDR3 counts 16 amino acids. The entry retains the CDR3 DNA only, 48 bases that are in frame from base 1. TCRbeta CDR3 regions were amplified from genomic DNA using the immunoSEQ Assay, a bias-controlled multiplex PCR. The authors processed their data as follows. Nucleated cell counts per sample were estimated from amplification of reference gene primers within the assay. To quantify the absolute abundance of each unique TCRbeta CDR3 rearrangement, sequence reads were collapsed and filtered. For each sample, productive Simpson clonality was calculated by taking the square root of Simpson's diversity index across productive rearrangements. TCRdb holds this immuneACCESS table with in-frame rearrangements only. Some clones are missing; in checked studies, unresolved V genes explain under half, and the rest has no known cause. That table supplies the V and J calls and clone size; D and trimming were determined from the DNA. Within this sample are fewer than 300,000 clones, with more than 75% of them counted one time only. The leading ten clones occupy under 2.5% of the sample.

The collaborating institutions used their own protocols to collect whole blood in K2EDTA tubes. For TCRbeta analysis, collaborator samples were shipped as frozen whole blood, as isolated PBMCs, or as DNA extracted from either sample type. The rearrangement combines TRBV4-3 with TRBJ1-1; the D gene is unclear. Sample: peripheral blood. This receptor was taken from a woman aged 50 to 65 with acute or convalescent COVID-19. CDR3 loop: CASSQEATALNTEAFF. At the DNA level, the sequence is TGCGCCAGCAGCCAAGAGGCAACAGCCCTGAACACTGAAGCTTTCTTT.